The rows below give T cell receptor beta chains drawn from one sample of a study of cytomegalovirus exposure and HLA in healthy donors. Libraries were prepared by immunoSEQ multiplex PCR; TCRdb keeps only in-frame clonotypes and omits some of them. Of 150,000 to 200,000 clones listed, approximately 85% are singletons. Material for sequencing was PBMCs. These receptors came from a man aged 18-30 years in good health and CMV-seropositive. CDR3s include the opening cysteine and the closing phenylalanine or tryptophan.

V gene: TRBV11-2; CDR3 protein: CASSLDPGQGLETQYF
V gene: TRBV5-4; CDR3 protein: CASSQDFTANTEAFF
V gene: TRBV2; CDR3 protein: CASSPLGKGQGDREQYF
V gene: TRBV15; CDR3 protein: CATSTRDRVPDTQYF
V gene: TRBV7-9; CDR3 protein: CSSSHLRQENSYNEQFF
V gene: TRBV19; CDR3 protein: CATSSGSRVMKNSPLHF
V gene: TRBV7-2; CDR3 protein: CASSLQGARNSPLHF
V gene: TRBV19; CDR3 protein: CASSSPTGGSPGELFF
V gene: TRBV19; CDR3 protein: CARKRAGEIRETQYF
V gene: TRBV30; CDR3 protein: CAWTNLRDSASLERYF
V gene: TRBV9; CDR3 protein: CASSPLSGLYGYTF
V gene: TRBV13; CDR3 protein: CASSLADRVHEQYF
V gene: TRBV10-1; CDR3 protein: CASSGPGQGANYGYTF
V gene: TRBV2; CDR3 protein: CATGLAGLGANVLTF
V gene: TRBV19; CDR3 protein: CASSYPGGIHYGYTF
V gene: TRBV5-4; CDR3 protein: CASSLGSDNSPLHF
V gene: TRBV25-1; CDR3 protein: CASSGTGWFEAFF
V gene: TRBV30; CDR3 protein: CAWSVNRQSSGNTIYF
V gene: TRBV6-5; CDR3 protein: CASSGRGHSQPQHF
V gene: TRBV9; CDR3 protein: CASSLSSGGATDTQYF
V gene: TRBV5-1; CDR3 protein: CASSLVRAAGELFF
V gene: TRBV28; CDR3 protein: CASSQAGHQNTEAFF
V gene: TRBV4-1; CDR3 protein: CASSQERLGRAFF
V gene: TRBV6-1; CDR3 protein: CASNPGSEYYEQYF
V gene: TRBV27; CDR3 protein: CASSLGSRVGETQYF
V gene: TRBV7-6; CDR3 protein: CARDDGQGYQPQHF
V gene: TRBV7-9; CDR3 protein: CASSLKGYNEQFF
V gene: TRBV10-3; CDR3 protein: CAISESSGGATDTQYF
V gene: TRBV5-8; CDR3 protein: CASSAGTSGGQETQYF
V gene: TRBV6-1; CDR3 protein: CASSENWAVIRETQYF
V gene: TRBV5-8; CDR3 protein: CASSSGINYGYTF
V gene: TRBV15; CDR3 protein: CATRTGTGAYGYTF
V gene: TRBV5-1; CDR3 protein: CASSLYTGDLAKNIQYF
V gene: TRBV30; CDR3 protein: CALKPSNTEAFF
V gene: TRBV2; CDR3 protein: CASTDRGLDQPQHF
V gene: TRBV10-3; CDR3 protein: CAISGSGTTDTQYF
V gene: TRBV6-5; CDR3 protein: CASSYGSGIVNTEAFF
V gene: TRBV5-6; CDR3 protein: CASSFGQKETQYF
V gene: TRBV6-1; CDR3 protein: CASRPGTGAGGELFF
V gene: TRBV6-4; CDR3 protein: CASSDTVVPTGELFF
V gene: TRBV6-5; CDR3 protein: CASAGPTGELFF
V gene: TRBV5-5; CDR3 protein: CASSPRLASGANVLTF
V gene: TRBV27; CDR3 protein: CASSLADRLQTQYF
V gene: TRBV7-2; CDR3 protein: CASSLDRATNEKLFF
V gene: TRBV9; CDR3 protein: CASSAPTSGGAADTQYF
V gene: TRBV19; CDR3 protein: CASGTSGGAYNEQFF
V gene: TRBV2; CDR3 protein: CASSTYRAGGHPDTQYF
V gene: TRBV18; CDR3 protein: CASSPQRASGEQYF
V gene: TRBV5-1; CDR3 protein: CASSSGAVNTEAFF
V gene: TRBV5-4; CDR3 protein: CASSANLQASEQYF
V gene: TRBV27; CDR3 protein: CASSSAGGRETQYF
V gene: TRBV4-3; CDR3 protein: CASSQEGGMRTEAFF
V gene: TRBV5-1; CDR3 protein: CASSLSSGPYEQYF
V gene: TRBV11-2; CDR3 protein: CASSLGLAGGSYQETQYF